The 10 T cell receptor beta chains in this list originate from one sample, sequenced in a study of CD8 T cells in ankylosing spondylitis. Each CDR3 protein gets one entry after TCRdb re-called the 5' RACE reads with MiXCR. The data contain 200,000 to 300,000 distinct CDR3 sequences, around a tenth of them singletons. The sequenced material came from blood, either unsorted or a sorted T cell fraction (not recorded which). Receptors were obtained from a male donor with ankylosing spondylitis or in good health (not recorded which).

This clonotype was observed many times. V is TRBV5-1 and J is TRBJ2-7, with 12 bases aligning to TRBD2. V shed 3 bases, J shed 5 bases, and the junction held 6 bases outside the gene matches. Germline V gene sequence: CDR1 SGHRS, CDR2 YFSETQ. The CDR3 is 15 residues long. The DNA for the CDR3 is TGCGCCAGCAGCTCCTGGACTAGCGGGGCCAACGAGCAGTACTTC. Translated: CASSSWTSGANEQYF.

The chain links TRBV4-1 to TRBJ2-1; perhaps TRBD2 as D (5 bases). Deletions cut 4 bases from V and 5 bases from J, with 12 bases between. Germline CDR1 reads MGHRA; CDR2 reads YSYEKL. The CDR3 spans 14 residues. Written as DNA, the CDR3 is TGCGCCAGCAGCCCCGCCCCGCGGGACAATGAGCAGTTCTTC. Amino acid sequence: CASSPAPRDNEQFF.

This clonotype was counted only a few times. The chain couples TRBV5-1 to TRBJ2-7; D might be TRBD1 or TRBD2, each matching 5 bases. CDR1 and CDR2 from the germline V gene are SGHRS and YFSETQ. The CDR3 covers 14 residues. Trimming shortened V by 4 bases and J by 3 bases, and 14 bases separated the two germline ends. The CDR3, as DNA: TGCGCCAGCAGCCGCCGGGACGGGGACTACGAGCAGTACTTC. Translation gives CASSRRDGDYEQYF.

The gene calls are TRBV6-5 and TRBJ2-3; no clear D gene. The CDR3 covers 15 residues. Germline V lookup: CDR1 MNHEY, CDR2 SVGAGI. Trimming shortened V by 2 bases and J by 2 bases, and 11 bases separated the two germline ends. CDR3 DNA sequence: TGTGCCAGCAGTTACCGCGCCAGGCCCACAGATACGCAGTATTTT. Protein sequence: CASSYRARPTDTQYF.

J is TRBJ2-2 and V is TRBV29-1, with TRBD1 as a possible D gene (6 bases). CDR1 is SQVTM and CDR2 is ANQGSEA in the germline V gene. V lost 4 bases and J lost 6, with 12 bases in between. CDR3 size: 13 residues. CDR3 bases: TGCAGCGTTGTCGTGACAGGTGCCGGGGAGCTGTTTTTT. Its protein product is CSVVVTGAGELFF.

This clonotype appeared many times. V and J are TRBV5-1 and TRBJ2-3, with a tentative D call TRBD2 (7 bases). V lost 0 bases and J 8 bases, leaving 13 bases between the germline ends. Looked up from germline, CDR1 is SGHRS and CDR2 is YFSETQ. The CDR3 has 14 residues. Written as DNA, the CDR3 is TGCGCCAGCAGCTTGGGAGGGGGGGCCGGTACGCAGTATTTT. Amino acid sequence: CASSLGGGAGTQYF.

This clonotype has just a few counts. The J gene is TRBJ2-2, the V gene TRBV7-9; D is unclear. Trimming stripped 3 bases from V and 0 bases from J, with 8 bases between. The CDR3 extends over 15 amino acids. The germline CDR1 and CDR2 sequences are SEHNR and FQNEAQ (reference sequence). CDR3 amino acids: CASSFAVTNTGELFF. CDR3 in DNA: TGTGCCAGCAGCTTTGCGGTCACGAACACCGGGGAGCTGTTTTTT.

The chain carries TRBV3-1 and TRBJ2-1; TRBD2 is a possible D gene (6 bases). The CDR3 extends over 15 amino acids. V lost 2 bases and J lost 3, with 11 bases in between. From germline, CDR1 is LGHDT and CDR2 YNNKEL (reference sequence). The DNA of the CDR3 is TGTGCCAGCAGCCAAAGTCTCGGGGGCTACAATGAGCAGTTCTTC. Amino acids: CASSQSLGGYNEQFF.

This clonotype was seen at least ten times. The V call is TRBV12-3 or TRBV12-4, the J call TRBJ1-6; D may be TRBD1 (6 bases). The germline V and J ends were trimmed by 5 bases and 10 bases, with 18 bases remaining between them. The CDR3 runs 15 residues. CDR3 region: CASSPRTAQGSPLHF. As DNA, the CDR3 is TGTGCCAGCAGTCCGAGGACAGCCCAGGGCTCACCCCTCCACTTT.

In its sample, this clonotype was seen many times. V is TRBV4-2 and J is TRBJ2-7, with 7 bases fitting TRBD1. Per the germline V gene, CDR1 is LGHNA and CDR2 is YNFKEQ. The CDR3 spans 14 residues. V lost 1 base and J lost 5; bases outside the gene matches: 5. The DNA of the CDR3 is TGTGCCAGCAGCCAAGCACAGGGGCGGAACGAGCAGTACTTC. Residues: CASSQAQGRNEQYF.